What follows are 21 T cell receptor beta chains derived from one specimen sequenced in a study of T cells in Graves' hyperthyroidism and ophthalmopathy. Amplification targeted TCR beta CDR3 regions from RNA transcripts. HTBI primers drove first-round RT-PCR of the TCR CDR3. TCRdb re-called the multiplex PCR reads through MiXCR, storing one row per CDR3 protein. The sample lists about 280,000 distinct CDR3 sequences, around a quarter occurring once. Sequenced input: blood. The receptors originated from a middle-aged man with Graves' hyperthyroidism that later progressed to Graves' ophthalmopathy.

This clonotype was seen repeatedly, ten times or more. This chain connects TRBV12-5 to TRBJ2-5; D remains ambiguous. Germline V lookup: CDR1 LGHNT, CDR2 FRNRAP. Trimming removed 4 bases at V and 5 bases at J, with 20 bases between. The CDR3 has 16 amino acids. This chain's CDR3 is CASGWGPHRVRETQYF. The DNA for the CDR3 is TGTGCTAGTGGTTGGGGTCCCCATCGGGTTCGGGAGACCCAGTACTTC. The complete variable domain, with remaining parts taken from reference TRBV12-5 and TRBJ2-5, reads DARVTQTPRHKVTEMGQEVTMRCQPILGHNTVFWYRQTMMQGLELLAYFRNRAPLDDSGMPKDRFSAEMPDATLATLKIQPSEPRDSAVYFCASGWGPHRVRETQYFGPGTRLLVL.

This chain uses TRBV30 with TRBJ2-5; 8 nucleotides align to TRBD2. CDR1 and CDR2 from the germline V gene are GTSNPN and SVGIG (reference sequence). This CDR3 comprises 14 residues. The V gene end was trimmed by 4 bases and the J gene end by 3 bases; junction bases not matched to a gene: 7. For the CDR3, the DNA is TGTGCCTGGAATAGCGGGATTGGGGAAGAGACCCAGTACTTC. It specifies CAWNSGIGEETQYF.

V usage is TRBV28 and J usage is TRBJ1-6; 9 bases fit TRBD1. The V and J ends lost 6 bases and 10 bases, in that order; junction bases with no gene match: 10. The CDR3 extends over 15 amino acids. Per the germline V gene, CDR1 is MDHEN and CDR2 is SYDVKM. This CDR3 reads CASSAPQGAESPLHF. The CDR3 DNA reads as TGTGCCAGCAGCGCCCCACAGGGGGCAGAATCACCCCTCCACTTT.

This clonotype was counted ten times or more. A clone one base away is much larger, so this may be a read error. The chain has TRBV28 and TRBJ1-2; D ambiguous. The CDR3 has 12 amino acids. Germline V gene sequence: CDR1 MDHEN, CDR2 SYDVKM. Written as DNA, the CDR3 is TGTGCCAGTCGGACTGTAAACTATGGCTACGCCTTC. Translating it yields CASRTVNYGYAF.

This sequence joins TRBV20-1 and TRBJ1-2; D gene ambiguous. V dropped 1 base and J dropped 2 bases, with 11 bases sitting between them. This CDR3 is 14 amino acids long. CDR1 is DFQATT, CDR2 SNEGSKA, per germline (reference sequence). CDR3 amino acids: CSARVGEGNYGYTF. In nucleotides, the CDR3 is TGCAGTGCTAGAGTCGGGGAGGGCAACTATGGCTACACCTTC.

This clonotype appeared many times. This chain links TRBV9 with TRBJ2-5; D is possibly TRBD2 (7 bases). Between the trimmed V and J ends, which lost 3 bases and 2 bases, there was a span of 17 bases. Germline lookup yields CDR1 SGDLS and CDR2 YYNGEE. The CDR3 loop spans 16 amino acids. This CDR3 is CASSAGGGRGQETQYF. DNA of the CDR3: TGTGCCAGCAGCGCGGGGGGCGGGAGAGGTCAAGAGACCCAGTACTTC.

This clonotype was detected many times. This sequence joins TRBV2 and TRBJ1-1, with D possibly being TRBD1 (5 bases). Germline V gene sequence: CDR1 SNHLY, CDR2 FYNNEI. The CDR3 is made up of 13 amino acids. V lost 6 bases to trimming and J lost 4 bases, with 12 bases between them. The CDR3 DNA sequence: TGTGCCAGCAGCGCCGACAGTACCACTGAAGCTTTCTTT. It yields the protein CASSADSTTEAFF.

This clonotype appeared many times. This chain joins TRBV27 and TRBJ1-2, with 9 nucleotides matching TRBD1. The germline V gene has CDR1 MNHEY and CDR2 SMNVEV (reference sequence). The V and J ends lost 4 bases and 2 bases, in that order; junction bases with no gene match: 2. CDR3 length: 14 residues. The chain's CDR3 is CASSYRGPNYGYTF. The DNA of the CDR3 is TGTGCCAGCAGTTACAGGGGGCCAAACTATGGCTACACCTTC.

This clonotype was seen at least ten times. J is TRBJ1-5 and V is TRBV30, with 11 bases lining up with TRBD1. Germline V gene lookup returns CDR1 GTSNPN and CDR2 SVGIG (reference sequence). Germline trimming cut 3 bases from V and 7 bases from J; bases unmatched to any gene: 5. This CDR3 has 14 amino acids. CDR3 protein: CAWSRGQGEQPQHF. CDR3 nucleotides: TGTGCCTGGAGCCGGGGACAGGGGGAACAGCCCCAGCATTTT.

This clonotype was observed many times. The rearrangement links TRBV24-1 to TRBJ2-5; maybe TRBD2 (6 bases). This CDR3 contains 14 residues. V lost 9 bases to trimming and J lost 1 base, with 14 bases between them. CDR1 and CDR2 from the germline V gene are KGHDR and SFDVKD. The CDR3 DNA follows: TGTGCCACCTCGGGCGGGACTTTCCAAGAGACCCAGTACTTC. This gives the protein CATSGGTFQETQYF.

The sample holds many counts of this clonotype. The gene calls are TRBV20-1 and TRBJ2-2; 9 bases agree with TRBD2. Germline V gene sequence: CDR1 DFQATT, CDR2 SNEGSKA (reference sequence). The trim removed 6 bases at V and 7 bases at J, leaving 15 bases unmatched. The CDR3 covers 16 residues. For the CDR3, the DNA is TGCAGTGCGAAAGTTAGCGGGAGTTTAAATCACGGGGAGCTGTTTTTT. This translates into CSAKVSGSLNHGELFF.

This rearrangement joins TRBV2 to TRBJ2-5, with 10 positions matching TRBD1. The germline V gene encodes CDR1 SNHLY and CDR2 FYNNEI. The CDR3 has 14 residues. V gave up 8 bases and J gave up 7 bases; unmatched junction bases: 10. The CDR3 DNA reads TGTGCCAGCGGAGGGACAGGGGCTGTTTTGACCCAGTACTTC. It is translated as CASGGTGAVLTQYF.

This clonotype was detected many times. V gene TRBV24-1 combines with J gene TRBJ2-5; the match to TRBD1 covers 7 bases. Looked up from germline, CDR1 is KGHDR and CDR2 is SFDVKD. After removal of 10 bases from V and 3 bases from J, the junction contained 13 bases not matched to a gene. CDR3 size: 15 residues. The CDR3 reads CATNDETGTEETQYF. The CDR3 coding sequence is TGTGCCACTAATGACGAGACCGGGACAGAAGAGACCCAGTACTTC.

This clonotype was seen repeatedly, ten times or more. This chain connects TRBV15 to TRBJ1-3, with D unresolved. The germline V gene encodes CDR1 LNHNV and CDR2 YYDKDF (reference sequence). CDR3 length equals 15 residues. V lost 6 bases to trimming and J lost 0 bases, with 12 bases between them. CDR3 region: CATSIGAISGNTIYF. Written as DNA, the CDR3 is TGTGCCACCAGTATCGGAGCTATCTCTGGAAACACCATATATTTT.

This clonotype was found many times. The rearrangement links TRBV11-1 to TRBJ2-7; 12 bases match TRBD2. J gave up 0 bases and V 5 bases, and 11 bases lay outside the gene matches. CDR3 length equals 18 residues. The V gene's germline CDR1 is SGHAT and CDR2 FQDESV (reference sequence). CDR3 bases: TGTGCCAGCAGCCCCACCCCGGGACTAGCGGGTCGCTCCTACGAGCAGTACTTC. Translated: CASSPTPGLAGRSYEQYF.

This clonotype was counted at least ten times. J is TRBJ2-4 and V is TRBV5-6; D may be TRBD1 (6 bases). In germline, CDR1 is SGHDT, CDR2 YYEEEE. The CDR3 runs 14 residues. Trimming pared 1 base from V and 7 bases from J, leaving 12 bases between. CDR3 sequence reads: CASSLIGQGNIQYF. The CDR3 DNA reads TGTGCCAGCAGCTTGATTGGGCAGGGGAACATTCAGTACTTC.

Many counts were recorded for this clonotype. The genes are TRBV11-2 and TRBJ1-1; TRBD1 aligns across 7 bases. CDR1 and CDR2 from the germline V gene are SGHAT and FQNNGV. The CDR3 contains 15 residues. V was clipped by 6 bases and J by 6 bases; unmatched bases: 13. The CDR3 nucleotides are TGTGCCAGCAGACAAATCGACAGGGAGAGCGCTGAAGCTTTCTTT. Translated: CASRQIDRESAEAFF.

In its sample, this clonotype was seen many times. The chain combines TRBV27 with TRBJ2-7; D unresolved. There are 14 residues in the CDR3. V lost 0 bases, J lost 0 bases, and 6 bases lay in between. Germline loops: CDR1 MNHEY, CDR2 SMNVEV (reference sequence). This chain's CDR3 is CASSLSGRSYEQYF. Here the CDR3 DNA reads TGTGCCAGCAGTTTATCGGGTCGCTCCTACGAGCAGTACTTC.

J is TRBJ1-2 and V is TRBV20-1; TRBD1 matches 7 bases. Germline values: CDR1 DFQATT, CDR2 SNEGSKA (reference sequence). This CDR3 comprises 12 residues. V trimming: 3 bases; J trimming: 8 bases; junction bases outside the gene matches: 6. The CDR3 DNA reads as TGCAGTGCTAGGGGGAGGGGGCAAGGCTACACCTTC. Amino acid sequence: CSARGRGQGYTF.

This clonotype was observed many times. The genes are TRBV7-2 and TRBJ2-7; TRBD2 aligns across 10 bases. The CDR3 runs 15 residues. Germline values: CDR1 SGHTA, CDR2 FQGNSA. The trim removed 5 bases at V and 4 bases at J, leaving 8 bases unmatched. The DNA for the CDR3 is TGTGCCAGCAGCGTAACGGGACTAGCGTCGTACGAGCAGTACTTC. Amino acids: CASSVTGLASYEQYF.

This clonotype was observed many times. The V and J genes are TRBV28 and TRBJ1-6; D ambiguous. Germline V gives CDR1 MDHEN, CDR2 SYDVKM. The CDR3 is made up of 14 amino acids. Trimming took off 1 base at V and 7 bases at J, with 8 bases between the two ends. The CDR3: CASSLYGRNSPLHF. The CDR3 bases are TGTGCCAGCAGTTTATACGGCAGAAATTCACCCCTCCACTTT. Full variable domain (remainder filled in from reference TRBV28 and TRBJ1-6): DVKVTQSSRYLVKRTGEKVFLECVQDMDHENMFWYRQDPGLGLRLIYFSYDVKMKEKGDIPEGYSVSREKKERFSLILESASTNQTSMYLCASSLYGRNSPLHFGNGTRLTVT.